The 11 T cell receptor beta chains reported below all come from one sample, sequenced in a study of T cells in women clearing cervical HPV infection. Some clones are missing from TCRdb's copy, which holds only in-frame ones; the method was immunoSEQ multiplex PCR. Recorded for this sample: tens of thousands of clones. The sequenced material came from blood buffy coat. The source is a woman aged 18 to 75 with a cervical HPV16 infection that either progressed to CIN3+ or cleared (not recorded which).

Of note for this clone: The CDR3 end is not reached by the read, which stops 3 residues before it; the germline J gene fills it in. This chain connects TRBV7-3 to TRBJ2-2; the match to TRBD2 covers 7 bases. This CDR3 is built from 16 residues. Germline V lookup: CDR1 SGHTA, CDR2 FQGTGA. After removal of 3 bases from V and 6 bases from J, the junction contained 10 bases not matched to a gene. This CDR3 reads CASSFLKRDAAGELFF. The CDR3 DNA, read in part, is TGTGCCAGCAGCTTCCTAAAGCGGGATGCTGCCGGGGAG.

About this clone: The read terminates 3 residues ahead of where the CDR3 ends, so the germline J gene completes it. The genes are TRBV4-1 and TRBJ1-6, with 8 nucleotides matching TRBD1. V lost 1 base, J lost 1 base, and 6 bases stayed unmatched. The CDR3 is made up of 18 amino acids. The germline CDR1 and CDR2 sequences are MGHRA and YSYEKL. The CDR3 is CASSQGQGQLSYNSPLHF. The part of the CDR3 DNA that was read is TGCGCCAGCAGCCAAGGACAGGGGCAATTGTCCTATAATTCACCC.

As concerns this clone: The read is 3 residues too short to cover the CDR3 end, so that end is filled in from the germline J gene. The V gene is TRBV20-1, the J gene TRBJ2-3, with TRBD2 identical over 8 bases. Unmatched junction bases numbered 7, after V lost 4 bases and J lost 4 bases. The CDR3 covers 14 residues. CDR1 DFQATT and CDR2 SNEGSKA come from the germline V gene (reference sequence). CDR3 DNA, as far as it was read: TGCAGTGCTACCCCGGGAGGGGAGGCAGATACG. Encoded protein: CSATPGGEADT. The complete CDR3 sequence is CSATPGGEADTQYF.

The CDR3 loop reads CASSRSRGAKNIQYF. CDR3 bases read: TGTGCCAGTAGTCGGAGCAGGGGAGCCAAAAACATT. This chain links TRBV19 with TRBJ2-4, with D tentatively TRBD1 (6 bases). The CDR3 end lies 3 residues beyond the end of the read and is filled in from the germline J gene. V lost 5 bases and J lost 0, with 11 bases in between. The CDR3 is made up of 15 amino acids. CDR1 is LNHDA, CDR2 SQIVND, per germline (reference sequence).

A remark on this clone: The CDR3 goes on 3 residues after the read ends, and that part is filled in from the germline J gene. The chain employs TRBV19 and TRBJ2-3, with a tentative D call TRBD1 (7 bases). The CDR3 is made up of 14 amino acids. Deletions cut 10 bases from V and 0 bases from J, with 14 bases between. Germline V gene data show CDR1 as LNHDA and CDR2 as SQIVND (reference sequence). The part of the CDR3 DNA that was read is TGTGCCACGCAGACAGGGACTAGCACAGATACG. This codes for CATQTGTSTDT. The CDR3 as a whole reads CATQTGTSTDTQYF.

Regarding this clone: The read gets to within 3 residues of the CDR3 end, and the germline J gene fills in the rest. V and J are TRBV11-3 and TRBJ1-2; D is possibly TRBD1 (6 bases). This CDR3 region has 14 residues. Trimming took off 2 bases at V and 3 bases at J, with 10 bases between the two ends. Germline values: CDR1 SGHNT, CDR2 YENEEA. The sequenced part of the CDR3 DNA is TGTGCCAGCAGCTTACCAGGGGCGGACTATGGC. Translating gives CASSLPGADYG. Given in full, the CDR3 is CASSLPGADYGYTF.

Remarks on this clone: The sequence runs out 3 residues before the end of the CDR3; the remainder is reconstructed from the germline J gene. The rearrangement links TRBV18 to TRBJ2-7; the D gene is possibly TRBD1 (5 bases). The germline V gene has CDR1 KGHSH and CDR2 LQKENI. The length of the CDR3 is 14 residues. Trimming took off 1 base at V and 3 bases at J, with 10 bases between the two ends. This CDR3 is CASSPLAGFYEQYF. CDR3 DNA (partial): TGTGCCAGCTCACCACTAGCAGGGTTCTACGAG. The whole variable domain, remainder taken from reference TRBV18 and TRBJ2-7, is NAGVMQNPRHLVRRRGQEARLRCSPMKGHSHVYWYRQLPEEGLKFMVYLQKENIIDESGMPKERFSAEFPKEGPSILRIQQVVRGDSAAYFCASSPLAGFYEQYFGPGTRLTVT.

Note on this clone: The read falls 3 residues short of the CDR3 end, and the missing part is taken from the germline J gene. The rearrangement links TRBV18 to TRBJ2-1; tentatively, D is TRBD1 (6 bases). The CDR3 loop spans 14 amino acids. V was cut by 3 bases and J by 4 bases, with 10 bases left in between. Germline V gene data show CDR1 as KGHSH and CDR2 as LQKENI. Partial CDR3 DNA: TGTGCCAGCTCACCCAGACAGGTATACAATGAG. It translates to CASSPRQVYNE. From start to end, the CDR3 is CASSPRQVYNEQFF.

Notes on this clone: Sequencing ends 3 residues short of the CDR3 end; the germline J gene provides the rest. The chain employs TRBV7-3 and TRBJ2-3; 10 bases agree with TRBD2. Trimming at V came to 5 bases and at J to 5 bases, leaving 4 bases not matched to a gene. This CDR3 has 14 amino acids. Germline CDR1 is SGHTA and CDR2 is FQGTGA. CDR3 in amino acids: CASSPGLAVDTQYF. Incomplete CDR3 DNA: TGTGCCAGCAGCCCCGGACTAGCGGTAGATACG.

CDR3 in amino acids: CASSRGQVYDYTF. Incomplete CDR3 DNA: TGTGCCAGTAGTCGGGGACAGGTATACGAC. This sequence joins TRBV19 and TRBJ1-2, with TRBD1 matching over 8 bases. The read ends 3 residues shy of where the CDR3 ends; the end is completed using the germline J gene. From germline, CDR1 is LNHDA and CDR2 SQIVND (reference sequence). The CDR3 consists of 13 residues.

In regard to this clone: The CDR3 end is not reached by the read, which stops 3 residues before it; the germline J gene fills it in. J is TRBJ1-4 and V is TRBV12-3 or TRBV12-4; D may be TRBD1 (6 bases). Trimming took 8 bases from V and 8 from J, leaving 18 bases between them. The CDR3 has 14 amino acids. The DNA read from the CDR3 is TGTGCCAGCCGAAGAAAGGGGGGGCGGGAAAAA. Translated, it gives CASRRKGGREK. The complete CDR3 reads CASRRKGGREKLFF.